The text below deals with one T cell receptor (beta chain). Its target is unknown. Data came from immunoSEQ multiplex PCR; TCRdb stores just in-frame clones and leaves some out. The sample has about 47,000 clones; around four fifths are singletons. This record comes from a study of OX40 agonist ivuxolimab in advanced cancers. Findings of the study overall: Certain nonresponding patients likewise had low normalized T-cell clonal expansion.

The sample was CD4+ or CD8+ T cells sorted from blood, taken in a trial of the OX40 agonist ivuxolimab. This clonotype was sampled from an adult with an advanced solid tumor such as melanoma, head and neck, liver or kidney cancer.

CDR3 coding DNA: TGCAGCGTTGAGACCGGGGATCGCTATGGCTACACCTTC. It specifies CSVETGDRYGYTF. J is TRBJ1-2 and V is TRBV29-1; D gene unclear. The CDR3 has 13 residues. CDR1 and CDR2 from the germline V gene are SQVTM and ANQGSEA. V was cut by 3 bases and J by 4 bases, with 12 bases left in between.